The source of this TCR delta chain is a study of gamma-delta chains in newborns, infants, children (dated by TCRdb to between 2019 and 2020). Some background on the complete study: According to the title of the study, polyclonal expansion of innate gammadelta T cells immediately after birth is driven by microbial exposure. Right after human newborns were born, the researchers looked at the way microbial exposure shaped their populations of innate gammadelta T cells.

Turning to this clone: Its specific antigen is unknown. Being one base from a much bigger clone, this may be a read error. Other DNA sequences in this specimen translate into the identical CDR3.

The sequencing machine was an Illumina MiSeq. For TCRdb, the public reads were processed anew by CATT, and duplicate DNA sequences were folded into one row. The sample table holds about 5,000 delta-chain clones, of which around 3% were seen once. The ten biggest clones cover around 16% of the sample. From a lookup of the germline V gene, CDR1 and CDR2 are GEAIGNYY and EKD. After removal of 0 bases from V and 2 bases from J, the junction retains 9 bases not matched to a gene. The CDR3 runs 19 amino acids, cysteine and phenylalanine included. CDR3 DNA only is kept here, 57 bases in frame from base 1. The sequence was obtained from a child who was a newborn, infant or young child, either healthy, febrile or measles-vaccinated (not recorded which). The sequenced sample consisted of blood. This chain joins TRDV2 to TRDJ3; TRDD3 agrees with 7 junctional bases. The DNA sequence is as follows: TGTGCCTGTGACACCCCGCGGATACGCCCCACCTGGGACACCCGACAGATGTTTTTC. It codes for CACDTPRIRPTWDTRQMFF.